The 26 T cell receptor beta chains given below trace back to one sample, sequenced in a study of T cell responses to AZD1222 COVID-19 vaccine. Clones were sequenced by immunoSEQ multiplex PCR, and TCRdb holds only the in-frame ones, with some missing. This sample has 130,000 or so clones, with over 75% found just once. The sample consisted of peripheral blood, taken 28 days after the second AZD1222 dose. Source of these receptors: an adult who received the AZD1222 COVID-19 vaccine.

Many counts were recorded for this clone. CDR3: CASSRDRTLLFF. DNA of the CDR3: TGTGCCAGCAGCCGGGACAGGACCTTGTTGTTCTTC. This sequence joins TRBV7-9 and TRBJ2-1; 8 bases are shared with TRBD1. The trim removed 5 bases at V and 15 bases at J, leaving 9 bases unmatched. The CDR3 is made up of 12 amino acids. Germline assignment: CDR1 SEHNR and CDR2 FQNEAQ (reference sequence).

This chain joins TRBV7-2 and TRBJ2-3, with D possibly TRBD2 on 6 matching bases. This CDR3 spans 18 amino acids. Germline CDR1 SGHTA, CDR2 FQGNSA. Trimming took 1 base from V and 6 from J, leaving 23 bases between them. CDR3 loop: CASSLVGLTPGRSDTQYF. As DNA, the CDR3 is TGTGCCAGCAGCTTAGTAGGGTTGACCCCAGGGAGGTCGGATACGCAGTATTTT.

The genes are TRBV5-4 and TRBJ2-7; D is perhaps TRBD1 (6 bases). The germline V gene has CDR1 SGHNT and CDR2 YYREEE (reference sequence). The CDR3 length is 14 residues. V was cut by 5 bases and J by 6 bases, with 18 bases left in between. Here the CDR3 reads CASSSGTSLSEQYF. CDR3 DNA: TGTGCCAGCAGTTCCGGGACATCGCTGAGCGAGCAGTACTTC.

The chain employs TRBV5-8 and TRBJ2-4; D is ambiguous. The germline V gene encodes CDR1 SGHTS and CDR2 YDEGEE. The V and J ends lost 2 bases and 1 base respectively, with 7 bases between them. The CDR3 spans 14 residues. The CDR3, as DNA: TGTGCCAGCAGCTTAAAAGGGGCCAAAAACATTCAGTACTTC. Encoded protein: CASSLKGAKNIQYF. Filled out from reference TRBV5-8 and TRBJ2-4, the complete variable domain reads EAGVTQSPTHLIKTRGQQATLRCSPISGHTSVYWYQQALGLGLQFLLWYDEGEERNRGNFPPRFSGRQFPNYSSELNVNALELEDSALYLCASSLKGAKNIQYFGAGTRLSVL.

This clone was recorded a few times. Given a much more abundant clone one base away, this may be a read error. The sample holds other DNA sequences that translate to the same CDR3. The V call is TRBV4-2, the J call TRBJ2-2; TRBD2 matches at 8 bases. The CDR3 has 16 amino acids. Germline V gene data show CDR1 as LGHNA and CDR2 as YNFKEQ. The CDR3 coding sequence is TGTCCCACCAGCCAAGACCGGGGGGGGTTGTCCGGGGAGCTGTTTTTT. Translated, it gives CPTSQDRGGLSGELFF.

This chain links TRBV18 with TRBJ2-7; 8 bases are shared with TRBD1. Germline CDR1 reads KGHSH; CDR2 reads LQKENI. There are 16 residues in the CDR3. Losses at the gene ends were 3 bases for V and 1 base for J; bases not matched to a gene: 8. The CDR3 spells CASSPSPGQASYEQYF. DNA of the CDR3: TGTGCCAGCTCACCGTCTCCGGGACAGGCATCCTACGAGCAGTACTTC.

This rearrangement joins TRBV4-2 to TRBJ1-4; the D is unclear. The V gene's germline CDR1 is LGHNA and CDR2 YNFKEQ. V lost 5 bases to trimming and J lost 8 bases, with 21 bases between them. This CDR3 is built from 16 residues. The CDR3 DNA is TGTGCCAGCAGCACCTTTGCTGGGTCCTTGGGGGAAAAACTGTTTTTT. Translating gives CASSTFAGSLGEKLFF.

The CDR3, as DNA: TGTGCCAGCAGCCCGGGACTAGCGGGAGAGTACGAGCAGTACTTC. This gives the protein CASSPGLAGEYEQYF. This chain joins TRBV4-2 and TRBJ2-7; 14 nucleotides align to TRBD2. There are 15 residues in the CDR3. V trimming: 4 bases; J trimming: 4 bases; junction bases outside the gene matches: 3. The germline V gene encodes CDR1 LGHNA and CDR2 YNFKEQ.

This sequence joins TRBV4-2 and TRBJ1-4; tentative D call: TRBD1 (6 bases). The CDR3 contains 16 residues. Germline V gene lookup returns CDR1 LGHNA and CDR2 YNFKEQ. Trimming took 0 bases from V and 11 from J, leaving 19 bases between them. CDR3 in amino acids: CASSQDLEGGVEKLFF. The CDR3 coding sequence is TGTGCCAGCAGCCAAGATCTAGAAGGGGGAGTCGAGAAACTGTTTTTT.

This sequence joins TRBV13 and TRBJ2-3; D perhaps matches TRBD1 (5 bases). The CDR3 is made up of 16 amino acids. The V gene lost 2 bases and the J gene lost 0 bases, with 12 bases spanning the gap. The germline CDR1 and CDR2 sequences are PRHDT and FYEKMQ (reference sequence). CDR3 amino acids: CASSLFGATSTDTQYF. CDR3 nucleotide sequence: TGTGCCAGCAGCTTATTTGGGGCAACAAGCACAGATACGCAGTATTTT. The whole variable domain, remainder taken from reference TRBV13 and TRBJ2-3, is AAGVIQSPRHLIKEKRETATLKCYPIPRHDTVYWYQQGPGQDPQFLISFYEKMQSDKGSIPDRFSAQQFSDYHSELNMSSLELGDSALYFCASSLFGATSTDTQYFGPGTRLTVL.

The chain links TRBV2 to TRBJ1-4; 10 positions match TRBD1. This CDR3 is built from 16 residues. V dropped 11 bases and J dropped 7; count of bases not matched to a gene: 16. Germline CDR1 is SNHLY and CDR2 is FYNNEI. The CDR3 sequence: CAGGQGEDLGGEKLFF. The CDR3 DNA reads as TGTGCCGGCGGACAGGGGGAGGATTTAGGGGGTGAAAAACTGTTTTTT.

The V gene is TRBV7-8, the J gene TRBJ1-5; 7 positions agree with TRBD1. The germline V gene encodes CDR1 SGHVS and CDR2 FQNEAQ. This CDR3 spans 15 amino acids. V lost 1 base to trimming and J lost 5 bases; unmatched junction nucleotides: 5. In DNA form, the CDR3 reads TGTGCCAGCAGCTTAGAACAGGGGCGGGATCAGCCCCAGCATTTT. Amino acids: CASSLEQGRDQPQHF. Filled out from reference TRBV7-8 and TRBJ1-5, the complete variable domain reads GAGVSQSPRYKVAKRGQDVALRCDPISGHVSLFWYQQALGQGPEFLTYFQNEAQLDKSGLPSDRFFAERPEGSVSTLKIQRTQQEDSAVYLCASSLEQGRDQPQHFGDGTRLSIL.

This clone was found once. This chain connects TRBV6-5 to TRBJ2-1, with D perhaps TRBD1 or TRBD2 (5 bases each). Germline V CDR1 and CDR2: MNHEY, SVGAGI. This CDR3 has 16 amino acids. V was trimmed by 0 bases and J by 7 bases, leaving 16 bases between them. CDR3 sequence: CASSYSSGTPRNEQFF. Written as DNA, the CDR3 is TGTGCCAGCAGTTACTCGTCCGGGACCCCTAGGAATGAGCAGTTCTTC.

The chain links TRBV6-6 to TRBJ1-1; D remains ambiguous. Per germline, CDR1 MNHNY and CDR2 SVGAGI (reference sequence). V gave up 4 bases and J gave up 1 base, with 7 bases separating them. This CDR3 has 13 amino acids. This chain's CDR3 is CASSSLGNTEAFF. Here the CDR3 DNA reads TGTGCCAGCAGTTCCCTAGGGAACACTGAAGCTTTCTTT.

This sequence joins TRBV29-1 and TRBJ2-3; D is unresolved. The CDR3 is made up of 11 amino acids. Germline-derived CDR1 and CDR2 are SQVTM and ANQGSEA. V shed 5 bases and J shed 4 bases, with 7 bases lying between them. CDR3 sequence: CSVLTADTQYF. Here the CDR3 DNA reads TGCAGCGTTCTAACGGCAGATACGCAGTATTTT.

As DNA, the CDR3 is TGTGCCAGCAGGGTCCTAGGTGGTTCCTACGAGCAGTACTTC. It codes for CASRVLGGSYEQYF. The chain employs TRBV2 and TRBJ2-7; D unresolved. Germline V gives CDR1 SNHLY, CDR2 FYNNEI. The CDR3 totals 14 residues. Between the trimmed V and J ends, which lost 6 bases and 1 base, there was a span of 13 bases.

The chain employs TRBV6-2 or TRBV6-3 and TRBJ2-1; possibly TRBD1 for D (5 bases). Germline loops: CDR1 MNHEY, CDR2 SVGEGT. CDR3 size: 15 residues. Trimming pared 2 bases from V and 3 bases from J, leaving 11 bases between. CDR3 DNA sequence: TGTGCCAGCAGTTACCTAAAAGACAGCTACAATGAGCAGTTCTTC. As protein: CASSYLKDSYNEQFF.

This chain joins TRBV28 and TRBJ1-5; unclear D gene. Trimming cost V 4 bases and J 3 bases, with 7 bases left between them. CDR1 and CDR2 (germline): MDHEN, SYDVKM. The CDR3 length is 13 residues. The CDR3 DNA follows: TGTGCCAGCAGTTCTAGCCCCAATCAGCCCCAGCATTTT. Encoded protein: CASSSSPNQPQHF.

The chain couples TRBV6-5 to TRBJ1-1; TRBD1 agrees at 8 bases. CDR1 and CDR2 from the germline V gene are MNHEY and SVGAGI. The CDR3 contains 13 residues. V was pared by 2 bases and J by 8 bases, with 4 bases of the junction left unmatched. The DNA for the CDR3 is TGTGCCAGCAGTTACCGCCGGGACAGGGAAGCTTTCTTT. Translating gives CASSYRRDREAFF.

The CDR3 is CASSPGRGEAFF. CDR3 coding DNA: TGTGCCAGCAGCCCCGGACGGGGTGAAGCTTTCTTT. V gene TRBV7-3 combines with J gene TRBJ1-1; no clear D gene. Germline assignment: CDR1 SGHTA and CDR2 FQGTGA. The CDR3 runs to 12 residues. V dropped 5 bases and J dropped 7 bases, with 11 bases sitting between them.

The rearrangement uses TRBV18 and TRBJ2-1; D unresolved. Trimming stripped 4 bases from V and 0 bases from J, with 10 bases between. The CDR3 runs 15 residues. The V gene's germline CDR1 is KGHSH and CDR2 LQKENI. The CDR3 DNA reads TGTGCCAGCTCACAAAACAGCATCTCCTACAATGAGCAGTTCTTC. This codes for CASSQNSISYNEQFF. Combining the CDR3 with reference TRBV18 and TRBJ2-1 gives the whole variable domain NAGVMQNPRHLVRRRGQEARLRCSPMKGHSHVYWYRQLPEEGLKFMVYLQKENIIDESGMPKERFSAEFPKEGPSILRIQQVVRGDSAAYFCASSQNSISYNEQFFGPGTRLTVL.

The chain joins TRBV27 to TRBJ1-5; 8 bases match TRBD1. The CDR3 runs to 13 residues. V dropped 5 bases and J dropped 7; count of bases not matched to a gene: 4. Germline CDR1 and CDR2: MNHEY and SMNVEV (reference sequence). The CDR3 loop is CASSVDRGQPQHF. The CDR3 nucleotides are TGTGCCAGCAGTGTCGACAGGGGACAGCCCCAGCATTTT.

This chain uses TRBV6-1 with TRBJ1-5; the D is unclear. Trimming left V 1 base short and J 5 bases short, with 12 bases between. The germline V gene has CDR1 MNHNS and CDR2 SASEGT. The CDR3 covers 15 residues. The CDR3 spells CASSEGTAQDQPQHF. The DNA for the CDR3 is TGTGCCAGCAGTGAAGGTACAGCACAAGATCAGCCCCAGCATTTT.

The chain recombines TRBV11-3 with TRBJ2-3; D gene ambiguous. This CDR3 is 13 amino acids long. From germline, CDR1 is SGHNT and CDR2 YENEEA. The V gene lost 5 bases and the J gene lost 4 bases, with 10 bases spanning the gap. The CDR3 bases are TGTGCCAGCAGCGTTAGTGGGGCAGATACGCAGTATTTT. It yields the protein CASSVSGADTQYF.

This chain joins TRBV9 and TRBJ1-4, with D maybe TRBD1 (6 bases). The CDR3 runs 16 residues. The germline gives CDR1 SGDLS, CDR2 YYNGEE. Trimming left V 4 bases short and J 8 bases short, with 21 bases between. In DNA form, the CDR3 reads TGTGCCAGCAGCTCGGGGGGCAGGGGCGTGATAGAAAAACTGTTTTTT. This sequence encodes CASSSGGRGVIEKLFF. The entire variable domain, with the rest obtained from reference TRBV9 and TRBJ1-4, is as follows: DSGVTQTPKHLITATGQRVTLRCSPRSGDLSVYWYQQSLDQGLQFLIQYYNGEERAKGNILERFSAQQFPDLHSELNLSSLELGDSALYFCASSSGGRGVIEKLFFGSGTQLSVL.

This chain connects TRBV19 to TRBJ1-5, with D possibly matching TRBD1 (5 bases). There are 15 residues in the CDR3. Deletions cut 7 bases from V and 9 bases from J, with 22 bases between. Germline values: CDR1 LNHDA, CDR2 SQIVND (reference sequence). CDR3 DNA: TGTGCCAGTACCTCCCGGCAAGGGGTGCAGGGGCCCCAGCATTTT. Amino acids: CASTSRQGVQGPQHF.